The sequence of this T cell receptor beta chain was determined in a study of blood T cell repertoires in COVID-19. About the research overall: Whether acute or convalescent, the COVID-19 samples came from the United States, Italy and Spain.

The CDR3 is 13 amino acids. The germline V and J ends were trimmed by 3 bases and 2 bases, with 8 bases remaining between them. Followed longitudinally, the Seattle patients had been enrolled during active infection. Here immunoSEQ multiplex PCR was the method, and the copy in TCRdb shows in-frame clones only, minus some. This table holds approximately 400,000 clones, approximately 88% found once. This TCR was recovered from a woman aged 45-59 years with COVID-19, enrolled during active disease. V usage is TRBV12-3 or TRBV12-4 and J usage is TRBJ2-7; possibly TRBD2 for D (6 bases). Sequencing was performed on peripheral blood. The CDR3: CASSLRGTYEQYF. In nucleotides, the CDR3 is TGTGCCAGCAGTTTGCGGGGTACCTACGAGCAGTACTTC.